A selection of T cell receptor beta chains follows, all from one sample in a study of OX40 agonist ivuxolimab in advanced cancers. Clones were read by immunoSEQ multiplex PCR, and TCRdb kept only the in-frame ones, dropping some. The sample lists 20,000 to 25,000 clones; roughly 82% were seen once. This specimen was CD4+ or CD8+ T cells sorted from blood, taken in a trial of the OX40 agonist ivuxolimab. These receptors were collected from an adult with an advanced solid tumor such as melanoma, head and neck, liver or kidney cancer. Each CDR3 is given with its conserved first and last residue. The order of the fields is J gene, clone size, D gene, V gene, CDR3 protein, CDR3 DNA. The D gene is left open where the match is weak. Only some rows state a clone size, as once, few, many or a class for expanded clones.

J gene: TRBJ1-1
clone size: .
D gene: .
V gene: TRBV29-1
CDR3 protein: CSVWYTEAFF
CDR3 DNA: TGCAGCGTTTGGTACACTGAAGCTTTCTTT

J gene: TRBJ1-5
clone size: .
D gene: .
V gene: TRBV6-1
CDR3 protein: CASSSDRANQPQHF
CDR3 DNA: TGTGCCAGCAGTTCGGACAGAGCCAATCAGCCCCAGCATTTT

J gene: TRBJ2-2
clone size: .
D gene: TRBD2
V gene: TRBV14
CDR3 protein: CASSQVLPGLAVLANTGELFF
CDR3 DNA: TGTGCCAGCAGCCAAGTTCTCCCGGGACTAGCAGTCCTCGCGAACACCGGGGAGCTGTTTTTT

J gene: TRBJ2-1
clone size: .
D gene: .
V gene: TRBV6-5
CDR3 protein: CASRGGASNNEQFF
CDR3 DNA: TGTGCCAGCAGGGGGGGAGCGAGTAACAATGAGCAGTTCTTC

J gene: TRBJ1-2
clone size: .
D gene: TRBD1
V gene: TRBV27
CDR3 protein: CASSWDRGSGGYTF
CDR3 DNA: TGTGCCAGCAGTTGGGACAGGGGTTCGGGAGGCTACACCTTC

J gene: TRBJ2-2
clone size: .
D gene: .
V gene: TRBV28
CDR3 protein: CASSFYVRGSRELFF
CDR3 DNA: TGTGCCAGCAGTTTCTATGTCCGGGGGTCAAGGGAGCTGTTTTTT

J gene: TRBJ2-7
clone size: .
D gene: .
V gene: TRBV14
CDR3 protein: CASSQDGLGAALDEQYF
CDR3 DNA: TGTGCCAGCAGCCAAGATGGTCTGGGGGCCGCCCTTGACGAGCAGTACTTC

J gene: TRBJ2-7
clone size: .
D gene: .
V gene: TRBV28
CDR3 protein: CASSLDTPYEQYF
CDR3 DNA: TGTGCCAGCAGTTTAGACACTCCCTACGAGCAGTACTTC

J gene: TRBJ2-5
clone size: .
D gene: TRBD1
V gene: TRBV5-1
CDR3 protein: CASSLPPDGTGVQETQYF
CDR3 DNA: TGCGCCAGCAGCTTGCCTCCGGATGGGACAGGGGTCCAAGAGACCCAGTACTTC

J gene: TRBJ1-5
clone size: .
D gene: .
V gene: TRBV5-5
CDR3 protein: CASSLNWDSNQPQHF
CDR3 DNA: TGTGCCAGCAGCCTAAATTGGGATAGCAATCAGCCCCAGCATTTT

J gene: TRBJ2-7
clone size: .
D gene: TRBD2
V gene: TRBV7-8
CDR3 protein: CASSSVAGVYEQYF
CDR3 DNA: TGTGCCAGCAGCTCAGTAGCGGGAGTCTACGAGCAGTACTTC

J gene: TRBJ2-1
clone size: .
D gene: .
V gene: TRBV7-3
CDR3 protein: CASSPGTLGDEQFF
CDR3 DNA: TGTGCCAGCAGCCCCGGGACCCTGGGAGATGAGCAGTTCTTC

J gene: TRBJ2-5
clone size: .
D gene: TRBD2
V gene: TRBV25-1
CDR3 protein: CASSEYASGNQETQYF
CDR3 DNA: TGTGCCAGCAGTGAATATGCTAGCGGGAACCAAGAGACCCAGTACTTC

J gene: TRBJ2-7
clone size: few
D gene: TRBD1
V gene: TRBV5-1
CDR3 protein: CASSFKGQGDYEQYF
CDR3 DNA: TGCGCCAGCAGCTTCAAGGGACAGGGGGACTACGAGCAGTACTTC

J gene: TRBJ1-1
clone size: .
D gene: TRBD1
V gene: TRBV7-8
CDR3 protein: CASSLTQGVSLGQGTEAFF
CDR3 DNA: TGTGCCAGCAGCTTAACCCAGGGGGTGAGTCTAGGGCAGGGCACTGAAGCTTTCTTT

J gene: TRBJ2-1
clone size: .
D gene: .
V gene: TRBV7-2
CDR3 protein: CASSFITSYLSGEQFF
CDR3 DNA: TGTGCCAGCAGCTTTATCACTAGCTACCTATCAGGGGAGCAGTTCTTC

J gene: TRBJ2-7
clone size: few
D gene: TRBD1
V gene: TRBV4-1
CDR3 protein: CASSQAGTGKLHEQYF
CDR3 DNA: TGCGCCAGCAGCCAGGCCGGGACAGGGAAACTCCACGAGCAGTACTTC

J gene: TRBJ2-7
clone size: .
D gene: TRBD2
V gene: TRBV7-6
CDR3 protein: CASSQRLAANYEQYF
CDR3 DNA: TGTGCCAGCAGCCAAAGACTAGCGGCTAACTACGAGCAGTACTTC

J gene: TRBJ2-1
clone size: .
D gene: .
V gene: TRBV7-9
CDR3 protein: CASSFGNNEQFF
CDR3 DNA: TGTGCCAGCAGCTTTGGTAACAATGAGCAGTTCTTC

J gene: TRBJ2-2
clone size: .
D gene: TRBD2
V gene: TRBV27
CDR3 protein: CASSPSGLGNTGELFF
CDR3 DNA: TGTGCCAGCAGCCCGTCGGGACTAGGGAACACCGGGGAGCTGTTTTTT

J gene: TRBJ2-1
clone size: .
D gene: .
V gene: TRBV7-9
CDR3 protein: CASSRTVRLDSYNEQFF
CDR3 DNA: TGTGCCAGCAGCCGGACAGTTCGTTTAGACTCCTACAATGAGCAGTTCTTC

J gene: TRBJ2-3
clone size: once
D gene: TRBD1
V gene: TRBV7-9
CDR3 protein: CASSPGTVSDTQYF
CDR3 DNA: TGTGCCAGCAGCCCTGGGACAGTATCGGATACGCAGTATTTT

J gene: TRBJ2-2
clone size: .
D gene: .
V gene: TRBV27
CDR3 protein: CASALLRPTGELFF
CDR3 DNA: TGTGCCAGCGCCCTCCTTAGGCCCACCGGGGAGCTGTTTTTT

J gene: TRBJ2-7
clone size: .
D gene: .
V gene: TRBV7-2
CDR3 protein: CASSPRVGRALSYEQYF
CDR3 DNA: TGTGCCAGCAGCCCCCGTGTTGGACGGGCCCTCTCCTACGAGCAGTACTTC

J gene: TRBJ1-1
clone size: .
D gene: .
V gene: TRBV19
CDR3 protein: CASSVTGYWTEAFF
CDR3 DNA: TGTGCCAGTAGCGTTACAGGGTATTGGACTGAAGCTTTCTTT

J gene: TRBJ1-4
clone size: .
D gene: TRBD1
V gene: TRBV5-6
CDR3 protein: CASSLTGANEKLFF
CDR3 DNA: TGTGCCAGCAGCCTGACAGGGGCTAATGAAAAACTGTTTTTT

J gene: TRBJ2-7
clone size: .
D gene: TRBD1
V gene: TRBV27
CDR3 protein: CASSWLGQGAYEQYF
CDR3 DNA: TGTGCCAGCAGTTGGTTGGGTCAGGGGGCCTACGAGCAGTACTTC

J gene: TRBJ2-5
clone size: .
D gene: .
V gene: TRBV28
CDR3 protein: CASSQKIVNGETQYF
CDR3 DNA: TGTGCCAGCAGTCAAAAAATAGTAAATGGAGAGACCCAGTACTTC

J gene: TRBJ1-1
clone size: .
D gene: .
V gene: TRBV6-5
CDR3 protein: CASSSGYRAKKAFF
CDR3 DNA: TGTGCCAGCAGTTCAGGCTACAGGGCTAAGAAAGCTTTCTTT

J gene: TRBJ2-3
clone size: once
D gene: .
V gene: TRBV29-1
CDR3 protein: CSVEDQSYTDTQYF
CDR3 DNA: TGCAGCGTTGAAGATCAAAGTTACACAGATACGCAGTATTTT

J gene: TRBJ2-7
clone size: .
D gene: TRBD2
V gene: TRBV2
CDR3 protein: CASSEVAGERYEQYF
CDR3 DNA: TGTGCCAGCAGTGAAGTAGCGGGGGAACGCTACGAGCAGTACTTC

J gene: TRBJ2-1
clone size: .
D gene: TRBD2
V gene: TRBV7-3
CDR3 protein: CASSLVPSGPPSEQFF
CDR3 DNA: TGTGCCAGCAGCTTAGTTCCTAGCGGACCTCCCAGTGAGCAGTTCTTC

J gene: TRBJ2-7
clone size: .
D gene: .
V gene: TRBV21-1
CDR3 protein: CTSSKAGPYEQYF
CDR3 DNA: TGTACCAGCAGCAAAGCGGGGCCCTACGAGCAGTACTTC

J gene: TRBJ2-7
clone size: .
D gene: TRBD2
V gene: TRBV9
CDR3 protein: CASSVSGLAGTYEQYF
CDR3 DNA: TGTGCCAGCAGCGTAAGTGGACTAGCAGGGACCTACGAGCAGTACTTC

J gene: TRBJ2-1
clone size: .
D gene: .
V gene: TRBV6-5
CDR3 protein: CASSYDHTTDEQFF
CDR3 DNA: TGTGCCAGCAGTTACGACCACACGACCGATGAGCAGTTCTTC

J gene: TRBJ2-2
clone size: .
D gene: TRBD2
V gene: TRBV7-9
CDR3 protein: CASSFASGRRSGELFF
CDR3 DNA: TGTGCCAGCAGCTTCGCTAGCGGGAGGCGGAGTGGGGAGCTGTTTTTT

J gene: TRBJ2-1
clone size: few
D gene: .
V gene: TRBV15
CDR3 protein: CATSRAAEPNEQFF
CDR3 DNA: TGTGCCACCAGCAGAGCGGCGGAGCCTAATGAGCAGTTCTTC

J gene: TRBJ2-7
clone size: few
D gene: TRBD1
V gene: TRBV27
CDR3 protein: CASSKDGTVGEQYF
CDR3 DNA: TGTGCCAGCAGCAAAGACGGGACAGTGGGAGAGCAGTACTTC